The 27 T cell receptor beta chains below come from one sample, sequenced in a study of cytomegalovirus exposure and HLA in healthy donors. Vbeta (60) and Jbeta (13) primers were used in the PCR. Measured with immunoSEQ multiplex PCR; TCRdb has only the in-frame clones, and not every one. The table has fewer than 300,000 clones, roughly 89% seen once; the top ten hold about 4%. Sequencing was carried out using PBMCs. All receptors come from a man aged 35-49 years in good health and CMV-seropositive.

The rearrangement links TRBV29-1 to TRBJ2-3; 7 bases align to TRBD2. Looked up from germline, CDR1 is SQVTM and CDR2 is ANQGSEA. J lost 1 base, V lost 2 bases, and 9 bases had no gene match. The CDR3 is 16 amino acids. In DNA, the CDR3 is TGCAGCGTTGAACTGATTGGCGGGAGAGGCACAGATACGCAGTATTTT. It specifies CSVELIGGRGTDTQYF.

The rearrangement uses TRBV19 and TRBJ1-2; the D gene is possibly TRBD1 (6 bases). CDR1 and CDR2 from the germline V gene are LNHDA and SQIVND (reference sequence). V was clipped by 5 bases and J by 3 bases, with 13 bases between them. This CDR3 is built from 14 residues. In nucleotides, the CDR3 is TGTGCCAGTAGTCCCGGGACATCGTACTATGGCTACACCTTC. Protein sequence: CASSPGTSYYGYTF.

In its sample, this clone was seen a few times. The chain carries TRBV9 and TRBJ2-5; 7 bases are a match to TRBD2. This CDR3 is built from 17 residues. Germline CDR1 and CDR2: SGDLS and YYNGEE. The trim removed 0 bases at V and 1 base at J, leaving 9 bases unmatched. In DNA form, the CDR3 reads TGTGCCAGCAGCGTAGGAGTGGGAGGCGGGAGCCAAGAGACCCAGTACTTC. Translation: CASSVGVGGGSQETQYF.

V and J are TRBV7-8 and TRBJ2-7; 9 nucleotides align to TRBD2. This CDR3 comprises 15 residues. CDR1 is SGHVS, CDR2 FQNEAQ, per germline. With 5 bases clipped from V and 2 bases from J, the junction kept 7 bases outside the gene matches. The chain's CDR3 is CASSQRLAAAYEQYF. DNA of the CDR3: TGTGCCAGCAGCCAACGACTAGCGGCCGCCTACGAGCAGTACTTC.

The chain uses TRBV10-3 and TRBJ1-5; no clear D gene. CDR1 and CDR2 (germline): ENHRY, SYGVKD. CDR3 length: 16 amino acids. V lost 1 base, J lost 2 bases, and 12 bases lay in between. The DNA of the CDR3 is TGTGCCATCAGTGAGTATTTTGTGTCGGGCAATCAGCCCCAGCATTTT. It codes for CAISEYFVSGNQPQHF.

This clone was observed once. The chain recombines TRBV18 with TRBJ1-1, with 10 positions matching TRBD1. The CDR3 totals 14 residues. The V segment lost 4 bases and the J segment 5 bases; nucleotides outside the gene matches: 4. Germline loops: CDR1 KGHSH, CDR2 LQKENI. The CDR3 DNA is TGTGCCAGCTCACGTGACAGGGGGCAAACTGAAGCTTTCTTT. This encodes CASSRDRGQTEAFF.

Concerning this clone itself: Other DNA variants within this sample encode the same CDR3. CDR3 bases: TGTGCCAGTAGTATGGGGGGTCCCTACAATGAGCAGTTCTTC. It is translated as CASSMGGPYNEQFF. This chain joins TRBV19 and TRBJ2-1, with D possibly TRBD2 on 6 matching bases. The CDR3 length is 14 residues. V dropped 3 bases and J dropped 2 bases, with 8 bases sitting between them. CDR1 is LNHDA and CDR2 is SQIVND in the germline V gene (reference sequence). Drawing the rest from reference TRBV19 and TRBJ2-1, the complete variable domain is DGGITQSPKYLFRKEGQNVTLSCEQNLNHDAMYWYRQDPGQGLRLIYYSQIVNDFQKGDIAEGYSVSREKKESFPLTVTSAQKNPTAFYLCASSMGGPYNEQFFGPGTRLTVL.

The rearrangement links TRBV5-1 to TRBJ1-4; 8 bases are shared with TRBD1. CDR3 length equals 16 residues. The junction had 2 bases not matched to a gene; V was cut back by 0 bases and J by 1 base. The germline V gene encodes CDR1 SGHRS and CDR2 YFSETQ. The CDR3 sequence is CASSLGTGGTNEKLFF. The CDR3, as DNA: TGCGCCAGCAGCTTGGGTACAGGGGGAACTAATGAAAAACTGTTTTTT.

The V and J genes are TRBV6-5 and TRBJ2-1; no firm D call. CDR3 length equals 12 residues. V shed 5 bases and J shed 6 bases, with 8 bases lying between them. In germline, CDR1 is MNHEY, CDR2 SVGAGI. CDR3 bases: TGTGCCAGCAGTCCCCCCTCCAATGAGCAGTTCTTC. This encodes CASSPPSNEQFF.

The chain couples TRBV28 to TRBJ2-7; possible D gene TRBD1, 6 bases. With 5 bases removed from V and 7 bases from J, the gap between germline ends came to 15 bases. The CDR3 runs to 13 residues. Germline V gene sequence: CDR1 MDHEN, CDR2 SYDVKM. DNA for the CDR3: TGTGCCAGCAGTCGGACAGAGGTTGATGAGCAGTACTTC. It encodes CASSRTEVDEQYF. Complete variable domain (other parts from reference TRBV28 and TRBJ2-7): DVKVTQSSRYLVKRTGEKVFLECVQDMDHENMFWYRQDPGLGLRLIYFSYDVKMKEKGDIPEGYSVSREKKERFSLILESASTNQTSMYLCASSRTEVDEQYFGPGTRLTVT.

This CDR3 is CASSFENSYEQYF. The CDR3 bases are TGTGCCAGCAGTTTTGAGAACAGCTACGAGCAGTACTTC. The chain uses TRBV27 and TRBJ2-7; D gene unclear. Germline V gene lookup returns CDR1 MNHEY and CDR2 SMNVEV (reference sequence). This CDR3 region has 13 residues. V gave up 3 bases and J gave up 3 bases, with 9 bases separating them.

V and J are TRBV25-1 and TRBJ1-2; 7 nucleotides match TRBD1. The V and J ends lost 3 bases and 4 bases, in that order; junction bases with no gene match: 8. CDR1 and CDR2 (germline): MGHDK, SYGVNS. The CDR3 is 15 residues long. As DNA, the CDR3 is TGTGCCAGCAGTGACCGACAGGGTTGGAGCTATGGCTACACCTTC. This encodes CASSDRQGWSYGYTF.

The rearrangement joins TRBV6-6 to TRBJ2-7, with TRBD1 identical over 10 bases. The germline V gene has CDR1 MNHNY and CDR2 SVGAGI (reference sequence). This CDR3 is built from 13 residues. The V segment lost 6 bases and the J segment 3 bases; nucleotides outside the gene matches: 2. The CDR3 DNA reads TGTGCCAGCAGCGGGACAGGGGACTACGAGCAGTACTTC. It encodes CASSGTGDYEQYF.

This chain links TRBV6-6 with TRBJ2-5; D unclear. The CDR3 has 15 residues. V was clipped by 0 bases and J by 1 base, with 9 bases between them. CDR1 is MNHNY, CDR2 SVGAGI, per germline (reference sequence). The CDR3 DNA reads as TGTGCCAGCAGTTACTCGAGTGCGTTCCAAGAGACCCAGTACTTC. It is translated as CASSYSSAFQETQYF.

The chain links TRBV7-6 to TRBJ2-3; 8 nucleotides match TRBD1. This CDR3 is built from 15 residues. Germline CDR1 and CDR2: SGHVS and FNYEAQ. V shed 5 bases and J 0 bases; nucleotides not matched to a gene: 4. This CDR3 is CASSAGTGSTDTQYF. The CDR3 nucleotides read TGTGCCAGCAGCGCAGGGACAGGTAGCACAGATACGCAGTATTTT.

V gene TRBV6-6 combines with J gene TRBJ1-5; D is possibly TRBD1 (6 bases). Trimming left V 5 bases short and J 1 base short, with 6 bases between. Germline V gene lookup returns CDR1 MNHNY and CDR2 SVGAGI (reference sequence). The CDR3 runs 13 residues. The CDR3 DNA reads as TGTGCCAGCAGTGGACAGAGCAATCAGCCCCAGCATTTT. Protein product: CASSGQSNQPQHF.

The J gene is TRBJ2-7, the V gene TRBV5-1, with 9 bases fitting TRBD1. The CDR3 contains 14 residues. Per germline, CDR1 SGHRS and CDR2 YFSETQ. The junction had 5 bases not matched to a gene; V was cut back by 3 bases and J by 4 bases. The CDR3 reads CASSSGTGIYEQYF. The CDR3 nucleotides read TGCGCCAGCAGCTCCGGGACAGGGATATACGAGCAGTACTTC.

This clone was observed a handful of times. The rearrangement joins TRBV6-5 to TRBJ2-7; no clear D gene. Germline CDR1 MNHEY, CDR2 SVGAGI. Trimming left V 4 bases short and J 5 bases short, with 6 bases between. The CDR3 length is 11 residues. The CDR3 loop is CASSSFDEQYF. In DNA, the CDR3 is TGTGCCAGCAGTTCCTTCGACGAGCAGTACTTC.

The chain uses TRBV18 and TRBJ2-7; 11 nucleotides match TRBD2. The CDR3 contains 16 residues. Germline CDR1 and CDR2: KGHSH and LQKENI. Germline trimming cut 3 bases from V and 2 bases from J; bases unmatched to any gene: 6. Here the CDR3 DNA reads TGTGCCAGCTCACCTAGAGGGACTAGCGGAACCTACGAGCAGTACTTC. This gives the protein CASSPRGTSGTYEQYF.

The chain couples TRBV6-5 to TRBJ2-1, with 7 bases fitting TRBD1. J gave up 9 bases and V 2 bases, and 13 bases lay outside the gene matches. The CDR3 runs to 16 residues. CDR1 MNHEY and CDR2 SVGAGI come from the germline V gene. The CDR3 region has the DNA TGTGCCAGCAGTTACGGGCGGACAGGCGCCCGGGGTGAGCAGTTCTTC. Encoded protein: CASSYGRTGARGEQFF.

This clone was seen once. The rearrangement uses TRBV9 and TRBJ2-3; 7 bases agree with TRBD1. The CDR3 extends over 15 amino acids. After removal of 4 bases from V and 2 bases from J, the junction contained 7 bases not matched to a gene. Germline V gene lookup returns CDR1 SGDLS and CDR2 YYNGEE. The CDR3 nucleotides are TGTGCCAGCAGCAACCGACAGGGATTCACAGATACGCAGTATTTT. This sequence encodes CASSNRQGFTDTQYF.

The gene calls are TRBV25-1 and TRBJ2-1; 10 positions match TRBD2. The germline V gene has CDR1 MGHDK and CDR2 SYGVNS. V shed 0 bases, J shed 13 bases, and the junction held 9 bases outside the gene matches. This CDR3 spans 15 amino acids. CDR3 nucleotides: TGTGCCAGCAGTGAATATCAGCGGGAGGGCCCGGTTCAGTTCTTC. Amino acid sequence: CASSEYQREGPVQFF.

V usage is TRBV28 and J usage is TRBJ1-2; D gene uncertain. The germline V gene encodes CDR1 MDHEN and CDR2 SYDVKM. The V gene lost 8 bases and the J gene lost 6 bases, with 7 bases spanning the gap. The CDR3 runs 10 residues. The chain's CDR3 is CASLSNGYTF. Here the CDR3 DNA reads TGTGCCAGCTTATCTAATGGCTACACCTTC.

This clone was seen once. The genes are TRBV4-2 and TRBJ1-2; D is possibly TRBD1 (5 bases). This CDR3 is built from 14 residues. The germline V gene encodes CDR1 LGHNA and CDR2 YNFKEQ. The germline V and J ends were trimmed by 4 bases and 3 bases, with 12 bases remaining between them. The CDR3 loop reads CASSPGPGDYGYTF. CDR3 in DNA: TGTGCCAGCAGCCCGGGCCCGGGGGACTATGGCTACACCTTC.

About this clone itself: A read error may produce the germline difference seen at one junction end. The chain couples TRBV30 to TRBJ2-1; 8 bases are shared with TRBD1. Germline V lookup: CDR1 GTSNPN, CDR2 SVGIG (reference sequence). CDR3 length: 14 amino acids. CDR3 nucleotides: TGTGCCGGGAGCAACGGGACAGGTTACAATGAGCAGTTCTTC. Its translation: CAGSNGTGYNEQFF.

This chain uses TRBV5-1 with TRBJ2-2, with 7 positions matching TRBD1. With V trimmed by 4 bases and J by 4 bases, 7 bases remained unmatched. The CDR3 extends over 15 amino acids. Looked up from germline, CDR1 is SGHRS and CDR2 is YFSETQ. The CDR3 region is CASSPQGESTGELFF. The CDR3 nucleotides are TGCGCCAGCAGCCCCCAGGGGGAGAGCACCGGGGAGCTGTTTTTT.

V gene TRBV19 combines with J gene TRBJ1-1; 7 positions agree with TRBD1. The J segment lost 9 bases and the V segment lost 0 bases, leaving 7 bases of the junction unmatched. The CDR3 covers 14 residues. Germline values: CDR1 LNHDA, CDR2 SQIVND (reference sequence). Here the CDR3 DNA reads TGTGCCAGTAGTATAGATCTGAGGGGGCAGAAAGCTTTCTTT. Protein product: CASSIDLRGQKAFF.